This T cell receptor (beta chain) originates from a study of cytomegalovirus exposure and HLA in healthy donors. Study information: Within the Caucasian-associated ancestry cluster were under 85% of the 398 genotyped donors. Study-wide results and limits: A missense variant in DCLRE1C was later tied to TCR beta V- and J-gene trimming. Cytomegalovirus association was listed for about 150 TCR beta chains. Researchers reported that a few CMV-associated chains were confirmed in vitro as CMV antigen-specific.

This clone was detected a few times. The antigen is not known. A read error may be the cause here, since a much bigger clone is one base away. The V segment lost 1 base and the J segment 6 bases; nucleotides outside the gene matches: 8. The CDR3 is 15 residues long. Germline V gene sequence: CDR1 LGHNA, CDR2 YSLEER. With 60 Vbeta and 13 Jbeta primers, the PCR was carried out. Assay used: immunoSEQ multiplex PCR; TCRdb lists only in-frame clones, some missing. This table holds some 150,000 clones, roughly 83% found once. The clonotype comes from a woman aged 45-65 years in good health and CMV-seronegative. Material: PBMCs. The chain carries TRBV4-3 and TRBJ2-7; 8 bases are a match to TRBD2. The CDR3 loop reads CASSQVLAASSEQYF. CDR3 nucleotide sequence: TGCGCCAGCAGCCAAGTACTAGCGGCCAGTTCCGAGCAGTACTTC.